The sequence of this TCR beta chain was determined in a study of blood T cell repertoires in COVID-19. Study summary: The origin of the acute and convalescent COVID-19 samples was the United States, Italy and Spain. T cells, B-cell-depleted T cells, or PBMCs supplied cDNA or gDNA.

Assay used: immunoSEQ multiplex PCR; TCRdb lists only in-frame clones, some missing. The sample carries around 250,000 clones, around 86% recorded once. This CDR3 is built from 16 residues. Germline assignment: CDR1 MNHNS and CDR2 SASEGT. The V gene lost 0 bases and the J gene lost 0 bases, with 9 bases spanning the gap. The sample was peripheral blood. The receptor comes from a man aged 25-45 years who had recovered from COVID-19. The chain uses TRBV6-1 and TRBJ1-3; perhaps TRBD1 as D (5 bases). The CDR3 coding sequence is TGTGCCAGCAGTGAAGCGGTGGGGCCCTCTGGAAACACCATATATTTT. Residues: CASSEAVGPSGNTIYF.